Shown below are 16 T cell receptor beta chains from a single sample sequenced in a study of T cells in localized non-small cell lung cancer. Repertoires were generated with immunoSEQ multiplex PCR, while TCRdb's copy carries only in-frame clones and drops some. The data hold around 53,000 clones, with around 80% observed a single time. The specimen comprised PBMCs, sampled before any cancer treatment. The receptors originated from a woman aged 40 to 75 with stage II lung adenocarcinoma.

CDR3 region: CAWSRNRVNQPQHF. DNA for the CDR3: TGTGCCTGGAGTCGGAACAGAGTGAATCAGCCCCAGCATTTT. This chain connects TRBV30 to TRBJ1-5; D gene ambiguous. The germline V gene encodes CDR1 GTSNPN and CDR2 SVGIG (reference sequence). V dropped 2 bases and J dropped 4 bases, with 12 bases sitting between them. The CDR3 is 14 residues long.

The sample holds one count of this clone. The chain couples TRBV7-9 to TRBJ1-3; D gene ambiguous. There are 15 residues in the CDR3. Trimming stripped 0 bases from V and 0 bases from J, with 6 bases between. Germline CDR1 reads SEHNR; CDR2 reads FQNEAQ (reference sequence). The CDR3 nucleotides read TGTGCCAGCAGCTTAGCAGGGAGCTCTGGAAACACCATATATTTT. This gives the protein CASSLAGSSGNTIYF.

The V gene is TRBV7-8, the J gene TRBJ2-4; D possibly corresponds to TRBD2 (6 bases). Germline lookup yields CDR1 SGHVS and CDR2 FQNEAQ. Deletions cut 1 base from V and 8 bases from J, with 15 bases between. The CDR3 covers 15 residues. The CDR3 loop reads CASSLESREVDIQYF. CDR3 sequence (DNA): TGTGCCAGCAGCTTAGAGTCTAGGGAGGTTGACATTCAGTACTTC.

This chain joins TRBV30 and TRBJ1-3, with 7 bases aligning to TRBD1. The ends lost 2 bases at V and 0 bases at J; junction bases unmatched: 4. Per germline, CDR1 GTSNPN and CDR2 SVGIG (reference sequence). CDR3 length: 15 amino acids. CDR3 region: CAWSFDRASGNTIYF. The DNA of the CDR3 is TGTGCCTGGAGTTTTGACAGGGCCTCTGGAAACACCATATATTTT.

This chain connects TRBV4-3 to TRBJ1-2; 8 bases line up with TRBD1. V was clipped by 8 bases and J by 6 bases; unmatched bases: 2. The CDR3 is 11 amino acids. CDR1 is LGHNA, CDR2 YSLEER, per germline. For the CDR3, the DNA is TGCGCCAGCGGACAGGGTGATGGCTACACCTTC. Protein product: CASGQGDGYTF.

The chain uses TRBV6-1 and TRBJ1-2; 7 bases match TRBD1. CDR3 length: 14 amino acids. The J segment lost 2 bases and the V segment lost 7 bases, leaving 7 bases of the junction unmatched. Germline assignment: CDR1 MNHNS and CDR2 SASEGT. CDR3 sequence (DNA): TGTGCCAGCACCCAGGGACAGACGAACTATGGCTACACCTTC. Translated, it gives CASTQGQTNYGYTF.

This rearrangement joins TRBV5-1 to TRBJ2-3; perhaps D is TRBD1 or TRBD2 (5 bases each). Germline CDR1 is SGHRS and CDR2 is YFSETQ. V was pared by 3 bases and J by 0 bases, with 20 bases between. The CDR3 is 18 residues long. The chain's CDR3 is CASSSGIDSAYSTDTQYF. CDR3 DNA: TGCGCCAGCAGCTCGGGGATTGACAGCGCCTATAGCACAGATACGCAGTATTTT.

The chain recombines TRBV29-1 with TRBJ2-7, with D unresolved. The length of the CDR3 is 12 residues. Germline loops: CDR1 SQVTM, CDR2 ANQGSEA. Trimming cost V 3 bases and J 3 bases, with 9 bases left between them. The CDR3 region is CSVEGQFYEQYF. The DNA for the CDR3 is TGCAGCGTTGAGGGCCAGTTCTACGAGCAGTACTTC.

The V and J genes are TRBV27 and TRBJ1-6; D not certain. The CDR3 is 16 residues long. V lost 7 bases to trimming and J lost 2 bases, with 15 bases between them. Germline CDR1 and CDR2: MNHEY and SMNVEV (reference sequence). CDR3 sequence: CASKLGPLAYNSPLHF. The CDR3 DNA is TGTGCCAGCAAACTAGGGCCATTGGCCTATAATTCACCCCTCCACTTT.

A few counts support this clone. The V call is TRBV7-2, the J call TRBJ1-5, with 9 bases that match TRBD1. The CDR3 is 16 amino acids. The J segment lost 7 bases and the V segment lost 1 base, leaving 8 bases of the junction unmatched. In germline, CDR1 is SGHTA, CDR2 FQGNSA. The CDR3 nucleotides are TGTGCCAGCAGCTTAGTCGGGACAGGGATGTCCCAGCCCCAGCATTTT. Its protein is CASSLVGTGMSQPQHF.

This clone has only a few counts. The gene calls are TRBV9 and TRBJ1-6; weak D call: TRBD1 (6 bases). Trimming shortened V by 3 bases and J by 10 bases, and 20 bases separated the two germline ends. The CDR3 is made up of 16 amino acids. Germline CDR1 and CDR2: SGDLS and YYNGEE. CDR3 protein: CASSADPNRVGSPLHF. CDR3 coding DNA: TGTGCCAGCAGCGCAGACCCGAACAGGGTTGGATCACCCCTCCACTTT.

The V call is TRBV5-6, the J call TRBJ1-1, with no clear D. V was shortened by 2 bases and J by 3 bases, with 8 bases between the two germline ends. This CDR3 is built from 13 residues. Germline CDR1 and CDR2: SGHDT and YYEEEE. CDR3 DNA sequence: TGTGCCAGCAGCTTATCAAGCTACACTGAAGCTTTCTTT. Translation gives CASSLSSYTEAFF. The full variable domain, its missing parts supplied by reference TRBV5-6 and TRBJ1-1, is DAGVTQSPTHLIKTRGQQVTLRCSPKSGHDTVSWYQQALGQGPQFIFQYYEEEERQRGNFPDRFSGHQFPNYSSELNVNALLLGDSALYLCASSLSSYTEAFFGQGTRLTVV.

The chain joins TRBV15 to TRBJ2-7; a weak D match, TRBD2 (6 bases). This CDR3 has 13 amino acids. Trimming pared 5 bases from V and 5 bases from J, leaving 13 bases between. Per germline, CDR1 LNHNV and CDR2 YYDKDF (reference sequence). CDR3 DNA sequence: TGTGCCACCAGCTTATGGAGGGGAAACGAGCAGTACTTC. Translation gives CATSLWRGNEQYF.

The chain carries TRBV6-5 and TRBJ2-5, with D uncertain. The CDR3 extends over 12 amino acids. Trimming stripped 5 bases from V and 7 bases from J, with 11 bases between. The germline CDR1 and CDR2 sequences are MNHEY and SVGAGI. CDR3 residues: CASSPNLGTQYF. CDR3 in DNA: TGTGCCAGCAGTCCAAACCTGGGGACCCAGTACTTC.

This chain uses TRBV25-1 with TRBJ1-4; D gene ambiguous. Trimming took 6 bases from V and 9 from J, leaving 11 bases between them. The germline V gene has CDR1 MGHDK and CDR2 SYGVNS. The CDR3 contains 12 residues. Here the CDR3 reads CASSADRKKLFF. DNA for the CDR3: TGTGCCAGCAGCGCAGACCGGAAAAAACTGTTTTTT. Drawing the rest from reference TRBV25-1 and TRBJ1-4, the complete variable domain is EADIYQTPRYLVIGTGKKITLECSQTMGHDKMYWYQQDPGMELHLIHYSYGVNSTEKGDLSSESTVSRIRTEHFPLTLESARPSHTSQYLCASSADRKKLFFGSGTQLSVL.

The table lists this clone with a few counts. This chain joins TRBV11-2 and TRBJ2-7; 11 bases agree with TRBD1. Trimming removed 5 bases from V and 3 bases from J; junction bases left unmatched: 6. The CDR3 loop spans 15 amino acids. Germline V gene data show CDR1 as SGHAT and CDR2 as FQNNGV. The CDR3 is CASSGWDRGIYEQYF. For the CDR3, the DNA is TGTGCCAGCAGCGGGTGGGACAGGGGGATCTACGAGCAGTACTTC.